This T cell receptor beta chain was retrieved from a study of shared clonotypes between healthy human individuals. Study-wide background: Three men and two women, aged 18 to 49, were donors. Study results and limitations: Among donors, sharing of clonotypes was expected to be affected by sequencing depth.

Libraries were prepared by immunoSEQ multiplex PCR; TCRdb keeps only in-frame clonotypes and omits some of them. The repertoire includes 300,000 to 350,000 clones, 73% of them detected once, and 10% sits in the top ten. The germline CDR1 and CDR2 sequences are WNHNN and SYGVQD (reference sequence). V lost 4 bases and J lost 1; bases outside the gene matches: 9. This CDR3 has 16 amino acids. About this clone: The antigen is undetermined.

V gene TRBV10-1 combines with J gene TRBJ2-7, with 8 bases fitting TRBD2. The sequence was collected from a man aged 30 to 45 in good health. The sample was memory CD4+ T cells sorted from blood. Subset indicated: CD45RA-negative fraction. The CDR3 loop reads CASSAHLAGGSYEQYF. The CDR3 DNA sequence: TGCGCCAGCAGTGCCCATCTAGCGGGTGGATCCTACGAGCAGTACTTC.